This TCR beta chain was documented in a study of cytomegalovirus exposure and HLA in healthy donors. J was trimmed by 7 bases and V by 0 bases; bases with no gene match: 7. Looked up from germline, CDR1 is SGHRS and CDR2 is YFSETQ. CDR3 length equals 15 residues. Vbeta (60) and Jbeta (13) primers were used in the PCR. Original data processing: A later analysis counted about 80 million unique TCR beta chains, around 11 million shared. Profiled with immunoSEQ multiplex PCR; TCRdb holds only in-frame clones, not every one. That table is the source of V, J and clone size, and D and trimming were worked out from the DNA. The sample lists 90,000 to 100,000 clones; 75% to 85% were seen once.

The receptor's source is a man younger than 35 in good health and CMV-seronegative. The sequencing input was PBMCs. V and J are TRBV5-1 and TRBJ1-1; 9 bases align to TRBD1. CDR3 DNA: TGCGCCAGCAGCTTGGCCGGACAGGGGTCCGTTGAAGCTTTCTTT. Its protein product is CASSLAGQGSVEAFF.